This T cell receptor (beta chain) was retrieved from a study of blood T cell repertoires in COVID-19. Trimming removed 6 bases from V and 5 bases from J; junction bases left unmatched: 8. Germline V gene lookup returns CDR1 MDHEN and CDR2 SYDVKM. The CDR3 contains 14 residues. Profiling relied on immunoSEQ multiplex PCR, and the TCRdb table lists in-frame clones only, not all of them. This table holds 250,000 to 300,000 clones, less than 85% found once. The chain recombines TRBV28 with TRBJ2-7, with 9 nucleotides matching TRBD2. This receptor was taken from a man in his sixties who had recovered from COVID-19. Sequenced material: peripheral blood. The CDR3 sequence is CASSSLAGEHEQYF. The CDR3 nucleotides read TGTGCCAGCAGCTCCTTAGCGGGAGAACACGAGCAGTACTTC.